The 20 T cell receptor beta chains below come from one sample, sequenced in a study of a mutant IDH1 vaccine in newly diagnosed glioma. Time point described: week 5, during vaccination. Each dose delivered 300 ug of mutant IDH1 20-mer peptide subcutaneously with imiquimod. The assay was immunoSEQ multiplex PCR, and TCRdb's table has in-frame clones only and misses some. The sample includes roughly 50,000 clones, 78% seen only once; the top ten take less than 2%. The antigens for these receptors are not known. The starting material was PBMCs, obtained from a glioma patient whose treatment included an IDH1 peptide vaccine. The receptor set was obtained from a woman aged 40 to 55 with glioma.

The V and J genes are TRBV4-1 and TRBJ1-1; possibly TRBD1 for D (6 bases). Deletions cut 0 bases from V and 1 base from J, with 18 bases between. This CDR3 is 18 amino acids long. Germline CDR1 reads MGHRA; CDR2 reads YSYEKL. CDR3 protein: CASSQDGPGGAKNTEAFF. The CDR3 nucleotides are TGCGCCAGCAGCCAAGATGGCCCCGGGGGGGCTAAGAACACTGAAGCTTTCTTT.

This clone has just one count. The gene calls are TRBV7-9 and TRBJ2-1; D uncertain. There are 15 residues in the CDR3. Germline V gene lookup returns CDR1 SEHNR and CDR2 FQNEAQ (reference sequence). Trimming removed 4 bases from V and 2 bases from J, with 12 bases in between. CDR3 sequence (DNA): TGTGCCAGCAGCTCCCGTTTGCCAACCTACAATGAGCAGTTCTTC. Translating gives CASSSRLPTYNEQFF.

V usage is TRBV5-1 and J usage is TRBJ2-1, with unresolved D. CDR3 length: 14 amino acids. Germline-derived CDR1 and CDR2 are SGHRS and YFSETQ. V lost 4 bases to trimming and J lost 4 bases, with 12 bases between them. The DNA for the CDR3 is TGCGCCAGCAGCAACCAGGAAAAATACAATGAGCAGTTCTTC. Protein: CASSNQEKYNEQFF.

This clone showed up just once. The gene calls are TRBV19 and TRBJ2-3; no reliable D call. CDR1 and CDR2 (germline): LNHDA, SQIVND (reference sequence). Trimming took off 5 bases at V and 6 bases at J, with 6 bases between the two ends. This CDR3 contains 11 residues. DNA of the CDR3: TGTGCCAGTAGTTTTGGGGATACGCAGTATTTT. This codes for CASSFGDTQYF.

This clone appeared a few times. V usage is TRBV4-3 and J usage is TRBJ1-6; 7 bases align to TRBD1. CDR1 LGHNA and CDR2 YSLEER come from the germline V gene. The V and J ends lost 0 bases and 5 bases, in that order; junction bases with no gene match: 7. This CDR3 is built from 17 residues. The CDR3 bases are TGCGCCAGCAGCCAAGATATCACAGGGGATGATAATTCACCCCTCCACTTT. Its translation is CASSQDITGDDNSPLHF.

This clone was counted a few times. V gene TRBV7-9 combines with J gene TRBJ1-5, with TRBD1 matching 11 bases. The CDR3 extends over 15 amino acids. Unmatched junction bases numbered 7, after V lost 5 bases and J lost 7 bases. The germline V gene has CDR1 SEHNR and CDR2 FQNEAQ (reference sequence). CDR3 in amino acids: CASSPMGQGDQPQHF. In DNA, the CDR3 is TGTGCCAGCAGCCCTATGGGACAGGGGGACCAGCCCCAGCATTTT.

Concerning this clone: One end of the junction does not line up with germline, which may come from a read error. The rearrangement uses TRBV5-1 and TRBJ2-1; unclear D gene. CDR3 size: 15 residues. Germline lookup yields CDR1 SGHRS and CDR2 YFSETQ. CDR3 bases: TGCGCCAGCAGCTTGGGACTTAGCTCCGACAATGAGCAGTTCTTC. Amino acid sequence: CASSLGLSSDNEQFF.

The rearrangement uses TRBV7-3 and TRBJ2-2; D is possibly TRBD2 (5 bases). Germline lookup yields CDR1 SGHTA and CDR2 FQGTGA. CDR3 length: 13 amino acids. Trimming cost V 6 bases and J 3 bases, with 8 bases left between them. CDR3 bases: TGTGCCAGCAGGCCCGGGGACACCGGGGAGCTGTTTTTT. It specifies CASRPGDTGELFF.

This rearrangement joins TRBV5-3 to TRBJ1-2, with D possibly TRBD1 on 5 matching bases. TRBV5-3 has ORF status, its function being uncertain. This CDR3 spans 12 amino acids. Trimming took off 3 bases at V and 5 bases at J, with 8 bases between the two ends. The CDR3 DNA is TGTGCCAGAAGCTCGGGACCTTATGGCTACACCTTC. Its translation: CARSSGPYGYTF.

The rearrangement uses TRBV6-6 and TRBJ2-5; 13 positions agree with TRBD2. Trimming at V came to 7 bases and at J to 8 bases, leaving 10 bases not matched to a gene. The length of the CDR3 is 15 residues. In germline, CDR1 is MNHNY, CDR2 SVGAGI (reference sequence). The CDR3 region is CASNGLTSGGRTQYF. The CDR3 region has the DNA TGTGCCAGCAACGGACTGACTAGCGGGGGGCGTACCCAGTACTTC.

V usage is TRBV19 and J usage is TRBJ1-5; TRBD1 matches 11 bases. Trimming at V came to 3 bases and at J to 0 bases, leaving 10 bases not matched to a gene. CDR1 and CDR2 from the germline V gene are LNHDA and SQIVND (reference sequence). There are 19 residues in the CDR3. The CDR3 region is CASSMGRTGGGYSNQPQHF. The DNA for the CDR3 is TGTGCCAGTAGTATGGGTCGGACAGGGGGCGGTTATAGCAATCAGCCCCAGCATTTT. Based on the CDR3 plus reference TRBV19 and TRBJ1-5, the full variable domain is DGGITQSPKYLFRKEGQNVTLSCEQNLNHDAMYWYRQDPGQGLRLIYYSQIVNDFQKGDIAEGYSVSREKKESFPLTVTSAQKNPTAFYLCASSMGRTGGGYSNQPQHFGDGTRLSIL.

This clone was observed a handful of times. Written as DNA, the CDR3 is TGTGCCAGCAGTATTGACAGGAACACTGAAGCTTTCTTT. Its protein is CASSIDRNTEAFF. The chain has TRBV6-1 and TRBJ1-1; D possibly corresponds to TRBD1 (5 bases). Trimming removed 5 bases from V and 1 base from J, with 8 bases in between. The CDR3 covers 13 residues. Germline CDR1 and CDR2: MNHNS and SASEGT.

This chain uses TRBV7-2 with TRBJ2-2; 7 nucleotides agree with TRBD2. J gave up 5 bases and V 2 bases, and 17 bases lay outside the gene matches. This CDR3 comprises 19 residues. Germline CDR1 reads SGHTA; CDR2 reads FQGNSA. The CDR3 protein is CASSLTGLVASGTTGELFF. The CDR3 bases are TGTGCCAGCAGCTTAACGGGGCTCGTGGCTAGCGGAACGACCGGGGAGCTGTTTTTT. The variable domain in full, with the rest retrieved from reference TRBV7-2 and TRBJ2-2, is GAGVSQSPSNKVTEKGKDVELRCDPISGHTALYWYRQSLGQGLEFLIYFQGNSAPDKSGLPSDRFSAERTGGSVSTLTIQRTQQEDSAVYLCASSLTGLVASGTTGELFFGEGSRLTVL.

This clone has a handful of counts. V and J are TRBV5-5 and TRBJ2-2; D ambiguous. The CDR3 loop spans 15 amino acids. V lost 4 bases and J 5 bases, leaving 15 bases between the germline ends. CDR1 is SGHKS, CDR2 YYEKEE, per germline (reference sequence). The CDR3 loop reads CASSQSVGSTGELFF. The CDR3 nucleotides are TGTGCCAGCAGCCAATCGGTGGGGTCGACCGGGGAGCTGTTTTTT. Filled out from reference TRBV5-5 and TRBJ2-2, the complete variable domain reads DAGVTQSPTHLIKTRGQQVTLRCSPISGHKSVSWYQQVLGQGPQFIFQYYEKEERGRGNFPDRFSARQFPNYSSELNVNALLLGDSALYLCASSQSVGSTGELFFGEGSRLTVL.

A single count supports this clone. This chain uses TRBV9 with TRBJ2-3; D gene uncertain. The CDR3 is 15 residues long. Trimming shortened V by 0 bases and J by 5 bases, and 13 bases separated the two germline ends. Germline V gene sequence: CDR1 SGDLS, CDR2 YYNGEE. The CDR3 bases are TGTGCCAGCAGCGTAGGGGCGAGAAGGATAGATACGCAGTATTTT. Translating it yields CASSVGARRIDTQYF.

The chain uses TRBV7-2 and TRBJ2-3; maybe TRBD2 (6 bases). Trimming pared 5 bases from V and 4 bases from J, leaving 10 bases between. This CDR3 region has 13 residues. Germline CDR1 reads SGHTA; CDR2 reads FQGNSA. The DNA for the CDR3 is TGTGCCAGCAGCCTCAGACTAGCAGATACGCAGTATTTT. Its translation is CASSLRLADTQYF.

This chain connects TRBV6-1 to TRBJ2-7, with a weak D call TRBD1 (6 bases). The ends were cut back, 0 bases at V and 4 bases at J, with 19 bases in the middle. Germline values: CDR1 MNHNS, CDR2 SASEGT. This CDR3 has 17 residues. The CDR3 reads CASSEALVGDTLYEQYF. The CDR3, as DNA: TGTGCCAGCAGTGAAGCCTTGGTAGGGGACACCCTTTACGAGCAGTACTTC.

CDR3 amino acids: CASSRSVYGYTF. The CDR3 bases are TGTGCCAGTAGTCGGTCAGTCTATGGCTACACCTTC. The V gene is TRBV19, the J gene TRBJ1-2; D gene ambiguous. Germline lookup yields CDR1 LNHDA and CDR2 SQIVND (reference sequence). The V and J ends lost 5 bases and 4 bases respectively, with 8 bases between them. The CDR3 consists of 12 residues.

This sequence joins TRBV27 and TRBJ1-4; D gene unclear. Germline CDR1 and CDR2: MNHEY and SMNVEV (reference sequence). With 10 bases removed from V and 7 bases from J, the gap between germline ends came to 7 bases. The CDR3 totals 10 residues. CDR3 bases: TGTGCCAACCGAACTGAAAAACTGTTTTTT. It yields the protein CANRTEKLFF. Supplemented by reference TRBV27 and TRBJ1-4, the full variable domain reads EAQVTQNPRYLITVTGKKLTVTCSQNMNHEYMSWYRQDPGLGLRQIYYSMNVEVTDKGDVPEGYKVSRKEKRNFPLILESPSPNQTSLYFCANRTEKLFFGSGTQLSVL.

The DNA of the CDR3 is TGTGCCAGTAGTATCTGGCAGGTACCGGGGGCACCCCTCCACTTT. Amino acid sequence: CASSIWQVPGAPLHF. V gene TRBV19 combines with J gene TRBJ1-6; TRBD1 might be the D (5 bases). This CDR3 region has 15 residues. V was shortened by 3 bases and J by 11 bases, with 17 bases between the two germline ends. Germline loops: CDR1 LNHDA, CDR2 SQIVND (reference sequence).